This T cell receptor beta chain came from a study of blood T cell repertoires in COVID-19. Study at large: Whether acute or convalescent, the COVID-19 samples came from the United States, Italy and Spain. PBMCs, B-cell-depleted T cells, or T cells provided the cDNA or gDNA that made up the material.

In the original processing: Scientists estimated how many nucleated cells there were by amplifying reference gene primers. Some clones are missing from TCRdb's copy, which holds only in-frame ones; the method was immunoSEQ multiplex PCR. The V and J calls and clone size come from that table; D and trimming were worked out from the DNA. The sample has approximately 350,000 clones; around 92% are singletons. This clone was seen a single time. The ends lost 6 bases at V and 7 bases at J; junction bases unmatched: 9. The CDR3 sequence is 13 residues long. Per the germline V gene, CDR1 is MNHEY and CDR2 is SVGAGI.

The chain is built from TRBV6-5 and TRBJ2-7; 7 nucleotides match TRBD1. Sequencing input: peripheral blood. This TCR came from a man aged 40-49 years with acute or convalescent COVID-19. CDR3 amino acids: CASSLGQPTEQYF. The CDR3 DNA reads TGTGCCAGCAGCCTGGGACAGCCTACAGAGCAGTACTTC.